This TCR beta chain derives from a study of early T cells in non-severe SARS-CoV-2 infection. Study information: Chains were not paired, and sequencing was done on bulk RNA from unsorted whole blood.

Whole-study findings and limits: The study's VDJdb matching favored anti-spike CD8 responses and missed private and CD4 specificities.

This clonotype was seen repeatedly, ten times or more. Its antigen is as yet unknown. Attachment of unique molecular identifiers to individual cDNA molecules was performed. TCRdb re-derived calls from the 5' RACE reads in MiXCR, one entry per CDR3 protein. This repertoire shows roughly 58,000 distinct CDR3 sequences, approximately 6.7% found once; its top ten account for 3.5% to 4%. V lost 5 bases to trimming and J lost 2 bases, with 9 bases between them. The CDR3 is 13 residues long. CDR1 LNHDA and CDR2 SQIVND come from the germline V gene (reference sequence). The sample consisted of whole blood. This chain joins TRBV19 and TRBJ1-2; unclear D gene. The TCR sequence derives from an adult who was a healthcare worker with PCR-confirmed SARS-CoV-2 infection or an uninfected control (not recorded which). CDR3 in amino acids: CASSPRTNYGYTF. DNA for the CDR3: TGTGCCAGTAGTCCCAGGACCAACTATGGCTACACCTTC.